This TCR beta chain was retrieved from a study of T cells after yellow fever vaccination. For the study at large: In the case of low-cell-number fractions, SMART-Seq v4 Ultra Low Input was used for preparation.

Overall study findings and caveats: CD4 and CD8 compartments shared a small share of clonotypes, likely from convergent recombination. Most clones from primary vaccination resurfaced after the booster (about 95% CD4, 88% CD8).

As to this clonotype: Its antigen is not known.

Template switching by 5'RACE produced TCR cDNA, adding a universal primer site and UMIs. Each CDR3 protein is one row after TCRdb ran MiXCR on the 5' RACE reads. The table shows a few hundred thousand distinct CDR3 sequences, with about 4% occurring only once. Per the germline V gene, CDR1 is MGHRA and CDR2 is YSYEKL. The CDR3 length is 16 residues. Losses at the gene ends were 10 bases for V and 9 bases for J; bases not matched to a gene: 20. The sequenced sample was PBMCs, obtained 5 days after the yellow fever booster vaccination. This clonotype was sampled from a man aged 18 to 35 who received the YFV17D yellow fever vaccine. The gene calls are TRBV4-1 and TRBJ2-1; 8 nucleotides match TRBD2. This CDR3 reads CATGGGNWGTSGEQFF. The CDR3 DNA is TGCGCCACCGGGGGGGGAAATTGGGGAACATCGGGTGAGCAGTTCTTC.